These 2 T cell receptor beta chains share one sample of origin, sequenced in a study of T cell changes during pregnancy in multiple sclerosis. Produced via immunoSEQ multiplex PCR; TCRdb's table is partial and in-frame only. Of 90,000 to 100,000 clones in the sample, under 95% are singletons; the top ten hold approximately 2%. The source was peripheral blood, collected after pregnancy. The receptors stem from a female donor in good health, enrolled as a control in a pregnancy study.

The chain joins TRBV6-5 to TRBJ2-1, with 11 bases identical to TRBD2. This CDR3 region has 14 residues. Germline values: CDR1 MNHEY, CDR2 SVGAGI. Trimming cost V 4 bases and J 7 bases; bases outside gene matches: 3. The CDR3 loop reads CASSSSGRTNEQFF. CDR3 bases: TGTGCCAGCAGTTCTAGCGGGAGGACGAATGAGCAGTTCTTC.

This chain joins TRBV6-6 and TRBJ2-3; D possibly corresponds to TRBD1 (6 bases). The CDR3 covers 12 residues. V shed 6 bases and J shed 6 bases, with 10 bases lying between them. Germline V lookup: CDR1 MNHNY, CDR2 SVGAGI (reference sequence). CDR3 amino acids: CASSATGDTQYF. The CDR3, as DNA: TGTGCCAGCAGCGCTACAGGGGATACGCAGTATTTT.